The clone carrying this T cell receptor beta chain occurred many times. The J segment lost 8 bases and the V segment lost 3 bases, leaving 8 bases of the junction unmatched. This CDR3 region has 14 residues. The V gene's germline CDR1 is SGHRS and CDR2 YFSETQ. This sample was taken from a study of T-cell memory formation after mild COVID-19. Turning to the study itself: TCR clusters were mostly donor specific.

Each CDR3 protein is one row after TCRdb ran MiXCR on the 5' RACE reads. Here the sample spans 130,000 to 150,000 distinct CDR3 sequences, approximately 5.7% being singletons. The sample was PBMCs or a T cell subset sorted from them (not recorded which). This chain links TRBV5-1 with TRBJ2-1; 7 positions agree with TRBD1. The clonotype comes from an adult woman who had mild COVID-19 (a few samples of this study predate the infection). Cell type and time point are not known. DNA of the CDR3: TGCGCCAGCAGCTCACCGGGACAGAGGGATGAGCAGTTCTTC. Protein: CASSSPGQRDEQFF.